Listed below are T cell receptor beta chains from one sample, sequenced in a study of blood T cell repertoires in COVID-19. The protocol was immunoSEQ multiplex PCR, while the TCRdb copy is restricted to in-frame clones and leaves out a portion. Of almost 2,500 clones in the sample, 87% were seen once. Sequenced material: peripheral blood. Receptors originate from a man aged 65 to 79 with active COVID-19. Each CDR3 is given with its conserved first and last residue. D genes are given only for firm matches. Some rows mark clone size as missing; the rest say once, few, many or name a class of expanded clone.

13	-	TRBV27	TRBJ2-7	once	TGTGCCAGCAGTCCCGACTTTGCCTACGAGCAGTACTTC	CASSPDFAYEQYF
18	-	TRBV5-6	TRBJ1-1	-	TGTGCCAGCACCTTTAGGGCTTCTGGTGGCGGGGGGGACACTGAAGCTTTCTTT	CASTFRASGGGGDTEAFF
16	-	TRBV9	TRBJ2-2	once	TGTGCCAGCAGCGTGACGCTTGCACAGATCACCGGGGAGCTGTTTTTT	CASSVTLAQITGELFF
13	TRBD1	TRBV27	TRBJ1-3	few	TGTGCCAGCAGTAGACAGGGGATTGGGACCATATATTTT	CASSRQGIGTIYF
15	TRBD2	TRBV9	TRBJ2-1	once	TGTGCCAGCAGCGTACGGCCTAGCGGGAGCAATGAGCAGTTCTTC	CASSVRPSGSNEQFF
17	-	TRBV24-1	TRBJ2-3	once	TGTGCCACCAGTGCGGGTTTTGGTCTGGGGGGAATCGATACGCAGTATTTT	CATSAGFGLGGIDTQYF
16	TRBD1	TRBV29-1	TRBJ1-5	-	TGCAGCGGGGACAGGGACTGTACCTATAGCAATCAGCCCCAGCATTTT	CSGDRDCTYSNQPQHF
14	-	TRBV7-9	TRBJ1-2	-	TGTGCCAGCAGCCACGACAGTCATCAGAGCGGCTACACCTTC	CASSHDSHQSGYTF
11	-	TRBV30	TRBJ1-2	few	TGTGCCTGGAGGCGGGGTCTGGGCTACACCTTC	CAWRRGLGYTF
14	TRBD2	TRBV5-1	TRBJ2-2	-	TGCGCCAGCAGCGGGACTAGCGGCACCGGGGAGCTGTTTTTT	CASSGTSGTGELFF
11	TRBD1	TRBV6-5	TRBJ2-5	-	TGTGCCAGCAGTCCCGGCGACAGGGTCTACTTC	CASSPGDRVYF
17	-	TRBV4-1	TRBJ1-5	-	TGCGCCAGCAGCCACCCTACGGGGGGAGGAAGCAATCAGCCCCAGCATTTT	CASSHPTGGGSNQPQHF
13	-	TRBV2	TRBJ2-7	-	TGTGCCAGCAGTGTTACTAGGACCTACGAGCAGTACTTC	CASSVTRTYEQYF
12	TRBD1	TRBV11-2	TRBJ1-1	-	TGTGCCAGCAGCTTAGCGGACAGGGGGGCTTTCTTT	CASSLADRGAFF
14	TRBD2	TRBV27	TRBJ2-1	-	TGTGCCAGCAGTCTTAGCGGGGCTAATTTTTTGCGGTTCTTC	CASSLSGANFLRFF
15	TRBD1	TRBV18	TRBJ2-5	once	TGTGCCAGCTCACCAGGAGACAGGGGTGAGGAGACCCAGTACTTC	CASSPGDRGEETQYF
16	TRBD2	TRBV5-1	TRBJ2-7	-	TGCGCCAGCAGCTTAACTAGCGGGGGGTACTCGGGCGAGCAGTACTTC	CASSLTSGGYSGEQYF
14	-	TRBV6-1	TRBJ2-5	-	TGTGCCAGCAGTGAACCCCAGGACTTGAAGACCCAGTACTTC	CASSEPQDLKTQYF
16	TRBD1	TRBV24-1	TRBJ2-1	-	TGTGCCACCAGTGACCCGACAGGGAGCTCCTACAATGAGCAGTTCTTC	CATSDPTGSSYNEQFF
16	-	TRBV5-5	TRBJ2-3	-	TGTGCCAGCAGCTCGCGTAGGAGCCCACCCACAGATACGCAGTATTTT	CASSSRRSPPTDTQYF
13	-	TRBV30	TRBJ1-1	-	TGTGCCTGCCTTGGGAGGATAAACACTGAAGCTTTCTTT	CACLGRINTEAFF
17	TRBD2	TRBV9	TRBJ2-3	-	TGTGCCAGCAGCCCCCGCCTCCTAGCGGGGGGGCAAGATACGCAGTATTTT	CASSPRLLAGGQDTQYF
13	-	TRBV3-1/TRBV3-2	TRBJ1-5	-	TGTGCCAGCAGCCAAACACAGCAACAGCCCCAGCATTTT	CASSQTQQQPQHF
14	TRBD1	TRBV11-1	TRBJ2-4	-	TGTGCCAGCAGCCCAGGGACAGGGGTTGGCATTCAGTACTTC	CASSPGTGVGIQYF
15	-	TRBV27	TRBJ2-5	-	TGTGCCAGCAGCGGTAGCCACCCCAACCAAGAGACCCAGTACTTC	CASSGSHPNQETQYF
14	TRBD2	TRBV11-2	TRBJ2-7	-	TGTGCCAGCAGCTTAGGGCGGGAGTGGGGCGAGCAGTACTTC	CASSLGREWGEQYF
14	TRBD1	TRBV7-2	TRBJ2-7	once	TGTGCCAGCAGCTCGGTTACAGGGGTGGACGAGCAGTACTTC	CASSSVTGVDEQYF
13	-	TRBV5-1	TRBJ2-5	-	TGCGCCAGCAGCTTGGCTAGCGTAGAGACCCAGTACTTC	CASSLASVETQYF
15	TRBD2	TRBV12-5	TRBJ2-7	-	TGTGCTAGTGGTTATTCCCTTAGCGGGATGGGCGAGCAGTACTTC	CASGYSLSGMGEQYF
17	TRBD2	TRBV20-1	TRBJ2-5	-	TGCAGTGCTCGTGGACTAGCGGGGGGGCTATTCCTGGAGACCCAGTACTTC	CSARGLAGGLFLETQYF
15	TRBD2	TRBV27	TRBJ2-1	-	TGTGCCAGCGTGCCCGGACTAGCGGGAGTTAGTGAGCAGTTCTTC	CASVPGLAGVSEQFF
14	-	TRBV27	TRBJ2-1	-	TGTGCCAGCAGTCAGGGGAGGGGGAGGGGTGAGCAGTTCTTC	CASSQGRGRGEQFF
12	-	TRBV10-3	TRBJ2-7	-	TGTGCCATCAGTCCCGAGTCGTACGAGCAGTACTTC	CAISPESYEQYF